This entry describes one T cell receptor (beta chain). This record belongs to a study of cytomegalovirus exposure and HLA in healthy donors. The PCR used 60 Vbeta and 13 Jbeta primers. The table came from immunoSEQ multiplex PCR; TCRdb's copy has only in-frame clones and leaves some out. The sample holds 200,000 to 250,000 clones. Germline V CDR1 and CDR2: SEHNR, FQNEAQ (reference sequence). CDR3 length: 19 amino acids. V lost 2 bases and J lost 4, with 26 bases in between. The TCR sequence derives from a woman under 40 in good health and CMV-seropositive. The chain carries TRBV7-9 and TRBJ2-5; tentatively, D is TRBD1 (6 bases). The material sequenced was PBMCs. The CDR3 here is CASSLWNTKPVQGRETQYF. The CDR3 DNA reads as TGTGCCAGCAGCTTATGGAATACTAAACCAGTCCAGGGGCGAGAGACCCAGTACTTC.